This TCR beta chain was observed in a study of shared clonotypes between healthy human individuals. Study results and limitations: Among donors, clonotype sharing was expected to be affected by sequencing depth. Limited genetic and exposure-history diversity came from having few donors. Lower generation probabilities were found for non-shared clonotypes than for those shared by all four donors.

The table came from immunoSEQ multiplex PCR; TCRdb's copy has only in-frame clones and leaves some out. Seen here are approximately 350,000 clones, 90% to 98% observed once, and the top ten hold 0.25% to 0.35%. The length of the CDR3 is 16 residues. Germline V gene lookup returns CDR1 SEHNR and CDR2 FQNEAQ (reference sequence). With 2 bases clipped from V and 5 bases from J, the junction kept 9 bases outside the gene matches. Each of the donors was a healthy adult who was HIV-negative and had not had a recent acute infection or vaccination. Comments on this clone: Its matching antigen is unknown.

This receptor was identified in a man between 25 and 39 years old in good health. Sequencing used memory CD8+ T cells sorted from blood. The subset here: CD45RO+ cells pooled with CCR7-negative TemRA cells. This chain links TRBV7-9 with TRBJ2-5, with 9 bases fitting TRBD1. CDR3 bases: TGTGCCAGCAGCTTATGGGGACAGGGAGGGGAGGAGACCCAGTACTTC. Amino acids: CASSLWGQGGEETQYF. Using reference TRBV7-9 and TRBJ2-5 for the parts outside the CDR3, the full variable domain is DTGVSQNPRHKITKRGQNVTFRCDPISEHNRLYWYRQTLGQGPEFLTYFQNEAQLEKSRLLSDRFSAERPKGSFSTLEIQRTEQGDSAMYLCASSLWGQGGEETQYFGPGTRLLVL.